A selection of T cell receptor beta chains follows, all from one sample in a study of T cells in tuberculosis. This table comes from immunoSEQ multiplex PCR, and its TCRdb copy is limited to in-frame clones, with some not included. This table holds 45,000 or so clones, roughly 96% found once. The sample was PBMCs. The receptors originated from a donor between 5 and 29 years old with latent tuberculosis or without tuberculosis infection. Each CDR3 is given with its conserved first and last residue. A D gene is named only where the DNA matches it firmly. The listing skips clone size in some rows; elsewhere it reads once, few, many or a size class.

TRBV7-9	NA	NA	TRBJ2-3	TGTGCCAGCAGCACGCCGAGGTTTCCAGATACGCAGTATTTT	CASSTPRFPDTQYF
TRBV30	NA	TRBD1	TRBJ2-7	TGTGCCTGGAACCCAGGGGGCTCCTACGAGCAGTACTTC	CAWNPGGSYEQYF
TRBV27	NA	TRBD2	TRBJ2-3	TGTGCCAGCAGTTGGGCGGGGGTAGCGGGGATAGATACGCAGTATTTT	CASSWAGVAGIDTQYF
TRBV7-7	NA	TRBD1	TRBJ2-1	TGTGCCAGCAGTGTACAGGGGGCCTACAATGAGCAGTTCTTC	CASSVQGAYNEQFF
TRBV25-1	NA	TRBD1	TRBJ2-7	TGTGCCAGCAAACCGGGACAGGCCTACGAGCAGTACTTC	CASKPGQAYEQYF
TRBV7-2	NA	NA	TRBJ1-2	TGTGCCAGCAGCTACAGTGGCTACACCTTC	CASSYSGYTF
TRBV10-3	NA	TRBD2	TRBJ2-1	TGTGCCATCAGTGCGAGTAGCGGGGGGGCGGGAGAGCAGTTCTTC	CAISASSGGAGEQFF
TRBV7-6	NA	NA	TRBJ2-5	TGTGCCAGCAGCGTCGCGGGGGAGACCCAGTACTTC	CASSVAGETQYF
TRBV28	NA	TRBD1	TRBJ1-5	TGTGCCAGCAGTTCCCATAGACCGGGACAGGTATACAATCAGCCCCAGCATTTT	CASSSHRPGQVYNQPQHF
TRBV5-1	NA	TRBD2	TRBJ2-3	TGCGCCAGCAAACTAGCGGGGGGAACTAGCACAGATACGCAGTATTTT	CASKLAGGTSTDTQYF
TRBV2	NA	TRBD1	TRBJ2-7	TGTGCCAACACCCGGGACAGGGGGTACGAGCAGTACTTC	CANTRDRGYEQYF
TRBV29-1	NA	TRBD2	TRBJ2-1	TGCAGCGCCTGGGAGGGCCTGCCGTACAATGAGCAGTTCTTC	CSAWEGLPYNEQFF
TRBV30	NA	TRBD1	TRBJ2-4	TGTGCCTTCTCAGACAGGGGGAAAAACATTCAGTACTTC	CAFSDRGKNIQYF
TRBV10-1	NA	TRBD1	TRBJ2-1	TGCGCCAGCAACGGAGGGGACAGGGTGTCGGATGAGCAGTTCTTC	CASNGGDRVSDEQFF
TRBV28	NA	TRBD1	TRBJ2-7	TGTGCCAGCAGCCTGACAGGGGGAGTCTACGAGCAGTACTTC	CASSLTGGVYEQYF
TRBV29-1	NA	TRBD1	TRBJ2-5	TGCAGCGCGGACAGGGGCGGCGAGACCCAGTACTTC	CSADRGGETQYF
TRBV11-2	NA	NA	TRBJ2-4	TGTGCCAGCAGCTTAGTAGGGGGGGTAGCCAAAAACATTCAGTACTTC	CASSLVGGVAKNIQYF
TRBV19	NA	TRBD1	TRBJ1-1	TGTGCCAGTAGTTCCGACAGGGCGGGAAGTGAAGCTTTCTTT	CASSSDRAGSEAFF
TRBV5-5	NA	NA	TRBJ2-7	TGTGCCAGCAGCCCGCACCGCGATGAGAGGGACGGGAGCTCCTACGAGCAGTACTTC	CASSPHRDERDGSSYEQYF
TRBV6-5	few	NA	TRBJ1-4	TGTGCCAGCAGTACAAACACGGGGGTATCAAAACTGTTTTTT	CASSTNTGVSKLFF
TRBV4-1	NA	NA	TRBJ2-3	TGCGCCAGCAGCCAAGCACCGCGATACACAGATACGCAGTATTTT	CASSQAPRYTDTQYF
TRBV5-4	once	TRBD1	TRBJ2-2	TGTGCCAGCAGCGGGACAGGGAGGACCGGGGAGCTGTTTTTT	CASSGTGRTGELFF
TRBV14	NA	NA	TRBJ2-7	TGTGCCAGCAGCCAATTCTCCTCGGCGGGGGCCCTAACCTACGAGCAGTACTTC	CASSQFSSAGALTYEQYF
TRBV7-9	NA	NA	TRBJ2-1	TGTGCCACCAGACAGTTCTACAATGAGCAGTTCTTC	CATRQFYNEQFF
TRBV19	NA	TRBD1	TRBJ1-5	TGTGCCAGTAGAAGACCACAGGGGGTGGATAGCAATCAGCCCCAGCATTTT	CASRRPQGVDSNQPQHF